This T cell receptor beta chain derives from a study of beta chain features in type 1 diabetes. Study-level background: On cell yields, gender and age, patients and healthy donors were similar.

General study results and limits: Resolution of whether HLA type affects TCRB rearrangement was not achieved here.

A remark on this clone: Its antigen is unknown.

Every bit of the isolated RNA underwent reverse transcription, so sequencing read expressed TCRB transcripts. Clones were sequenced by immunoSEQ multiplex PCR, and TCRdb holds only the in-frame ones, with some missing. The sample shows hundreds of thousands of clones, roughly 31% of them seen only once. The germline gives CDR1 GTSNPN, CDR2 SVGIG (reference sequence). The ends were cut back, 3 bases at V and 2 bases at J, with 10 bases in the middle. This CDR3 contains 14 residues. The sequencing sample was made of naive CD4+ T cells from blood. V usage is TRBV30 and J usage is TRBJ2-2; D ambiguous. The receptor comes from a man aged 18 to 29 in good health. The CDR3 nucleotides are TGTGCCTGGAGGCGGCTCTACAACACCGGGGAGCTGTTTTTT. It specifies CAWRRLYNTGELFF.